Below, 31 T cell receptor beta chains from the same sample are listed, as sequenced in a study of PD-L1 blockade in urothelial cancer. Produced via immunoSEQ multiplex PCR; TCRdb's table is partial and in-frame only. The sample has 86,000 or so clones; over 65% are singletons. Time point in this sample: pretreatment peripheral blood. Sequenced material: PBMCs, taken around atezolizumab (anti-PD-L1) treatment. The receptors shown here come from a man in his sixties with urothelial cancer.

The chain is built from TRBV9 and TRBJ2-5; TRBD1 or TRBD2 may be the D gene (6 bases each). The CDR3 sequence is 13 residues long. Germline values: CDR1 SGDLS, CDR2 YYNGEE. V was shortened by 4 bases and J by 5 bases, with 12 bases between the two germline ends. The CDR3 sequence: CASSLGGPETQYF. In DNA, the CDR3 is TGTGCCAGCAGCTTAGGGGGGCCGGAGACCCAGTACTTC.

The gene calls are TRBV9 and TRBJ2-1; D possibly corresponds to TRBD1 (5 bases). The CDR3 is 13 amino acids. CDR1 and CDR2 (germline): SGDLS, YYNGEE. V shed 3 bases and J shed 7 bases, with 11 bases lying between them. CDR3 DNA sequence: TGTGCCAGCAGCGCCCGGACAACTAATGAGCAGTTCTTC. It codes for CASSARTTNEQFF.

The chain is built from TRBV18 and TRBJ2-1; D remains ambiguous. This CDR3 has 13 amino acids. V dropped 2 bases and J dropped 9 bases, with 11 bases sitting between them. Germline CDR1 is KGHSH and CDR2 is LQKENI. The CDR3 sequence: CASSPDLELEQFF. The CDR3 DNA reads TGTGCCAGCTCACCAGATCTAGAGCTTGAGCAGTTCTTC.

The chain recombines TRBV19 with TRBJ1-1; D is uncertain. Germline V gene lookup returns CDR1 LNHDA and CDR2 SQIVND (reference sequence). V lost 7 bases, J lost 1 base, and 10 bases lay in between. The CDR3 loop spans 13 amino acids. CDR3 sequence: CASMVQTNTEAFF. The CDR3 DNA reads as TGTGCCAGTATGGTACAGACGAACACTGAAGCTTTCTTT. The complete variable domain, with remaining parts taken from reference TRBV19 and TRBJ1-1, reads DGGITQSPKYLFRKEGQNVTLSCEQNLNHDAMYWYRQDPGQGLRLIYYSQIVNDFQKGDIAEGYSVSREKKESFPLTVTSAQKNPTAFYLCASMVQTNTEAFFGQGTRLTVV.

V is TRBV9 and J is TRBJ1-1; unclear D gene. V was pared by 7 bases and J by 3 bases, with 10 bases between. The CDR3 loop spans 12 amino acids. The germline gives CDR1 SGDLS, CDR2 YYNGEE. CDR3 residues: CASGEGHTEAFF. The CDR3 bases are TGTGCCAGCGGGGAGGGCCACACTGAAGCTTTCTTT.

The chain is built from TRBV19 and TRBJ2-2; tentatively, D is TRBD2 (5 bases). V was clipped by 4 bases and J by 6 bases, with 12 bases between them. The germline V gene encodes CDR1 LNHDA and CDR2 SQIVND (reference sequence). This CDR3 comprises 14 residues. CDR3 bases: TGTGCCAGTAGTACCCGCCCCGGGGCCGGGGAGCTGTTTTTT. Amino acids: CASSTRPGAGELFF.

The chain recombines TRBV10-3 with TRBJ2-3, with TRBD2 matching 15 bases. The CDR3 runs to 18 residues. Per the germline V gene, CDR1 is ENHRY and CDR2 is SYGVKD. Germline trimming cut 6 bases from V and 2 bases from J; bases unmatched to any gene: 9. The CDR3 spells CAISPGLAGGPYTDTQYF. CDR3 DNA sequence: TGTGCCATCAGCCCAGGACTAGCGGGGGGGCCTTACACAGATACGCAGTATTTT.

V gene TRBV5-8 combines with J gene TRBJ2-7, with TRBD1 identical over 7 bases. Germline values: CDR1 SGHTS, CDR2 YDEGEE. V shed 7 bases and J 3 bases; nucleotides not matched to a gene: 13. The CDR3 consists of 15 residues. CDR3 bases: TGTGCCAGCGACAGGGTGCACGGGGTGGGCTACGAGCAGTACTTC. The encoded protein is CASDRVHGVGYEQYF.

The rearrangement joins TRBV5-1 to TRBJ1-1, with 9 bases fitting TRBD1. V lost 0 bases, J lost 1 base, and 1 base stayed unmatched. The CDR3 has 15 amino acids. Germline V lookup: CDR1 SGHRS, CDR2 YFSETQ. Here the CDR3 DNA reads TGCGCCAGCAGCTTGGGGGGACAGGGGAACACTGAAGCTTTCTTT. Its translation: CASSLGGQGNTEAFF. Full variable domain (rest looked up from reference TRBV5-1 and TRBJ1-1): KAGVTQTPRYLIKTRGQQVTLSCSPISGHRSVSWYQQTPGQGLQFLFEYFSETQRNKGNFPGRFSGRQFSNSRSEMNVSTLELGDSALYLCASSLGGQGNTEAFFGQGTRLTVV.

The J gene is TRBJ1-1, the V gene TRBV6-5, with D possibly TRBD1 on 5 matching bases. The CDR3 runs to 15 residues. From germline, CDR1 is MNHEY and CDR2 SVGAGI. V was pared by 7 bases and J by 0 bases, with 15 bases between. The CDR3 spells CASIRGGLMNTEAFF. CDR3 nucleotide sequence: TGTGCCAGCATCCGGGGGGGGTTGATGAACACTGAAGCTTTCTTT.

The chain is built from TRBV9 and TRBJ2-4; 8 nucleotides align to TRBD1. Germline V gene lookup returns CDR1 SGDLS and CDR2 YYNGEE. The CDR3 is 16 amino acids. V shed 3 bases and J 3 bases; nucleotides not matched to a gene: 8. The CDR3 nucleotides read TGTGCCAGCAGCGGGACGACAGGGGACGGCAAAAACATTCAGTACTTC. Translation gives CASSGTTGDGKNIQYF.

This clone showed up just once. The gene calls are TRBV5-1 and TRBJ2-3, with a possible D match to TRBD2 (6 bases). V dropped 0 bases and J dropped 3 bases, with 11 bases sitting between them. This CDR3 is 15 amino acids long. Germline CDR1 reads SGHRS; CDR2 reads YFSETQ. The CDR3 region has the DNA TGCGCCAGCAGCTTGGCGGCTAGCGTGACAGATACGCAGTATTTT. It encodes CASSLAASVTDTQYF. Complete variable domain (other parts from reference TRBV5-1 and TRBJ2-3): KAGVTQTPRYLIKTRGQQVTLSCSPISGHRSVSWYQQTPGQGLQFLFEYFSETQRNKGNFPGRFSGRQFSNSRSEMNVSTLELGDSALYLCASSLAASVTDTQYFGPGTRLTVL.

The chain links TRBV30 to TRBJ1-6; 9 positions match TRBD1. This CDR3 is built from 15 residues. V gave up 0 bases and J gave up 11 bases; unmatched junction bases: 8. Germline CDR1 reads GTSNPN; CDR2 reads SVGIG (reference sequence). The DNA of the CDR3 is TGTGCCTGGAGTGTCCAGACAGGGGGGAGCCCACCCCTCCACTTT. It translates to CAWSVQTGGSPPLHF.

The V call is TRBV9, the J call TRBJ2-1; 9 bases are a match to TRBD2. Germline trimming cut 0 bases from V and 4 bases from J; bases unmatched to any gene: 2. This CDR3 spans 15 amino acids. The germline V gene has CDR1 SGDLS and CDR2 YYNGEE. The CDR3 region has the DNA TGTGCCAGCAGCGTAGAGCTAGCGGGGTACAATGAGCAGTTCTTC. Its translation: CASSVELAGYNEQFF.

The gene calls are TRBV7-6 and TRBJ2-1; TRBD2 agrees at 10 bases. The junction had 12 bases not matched to a gene; V was cut back by 10 bases and J by 6 bases. Per germline, CDR1 SGHVS and CDR2 FNYEAQ. The CDR3 is made up of 15 amino acids. The CDR3 sequence: CATSREVAGGNEQFF. DNA of the CDR3: TGTGCCACCTCTCGGGAGGTAGCGGGGGGCAATGAGCAGTTCTTC.

This chain links TRBV2 with TRBJ2-6; tentative D call: TRBD2 (5 bases). V was pared by 6 bases and J by 3 bases, with 15 bases between. This CDR3 contains 16 residues. CDR1 is SNHLY, CDR2 FYNNEI, per germline. The CDR3 protein is CASSPGMGFGANVLTF. CDR3 DNA: TGTGCCAGCAGCCCCGGGATGGGTTTTGGGGCCAACGTCCTGACTTTC.

This clone showed up just a few times. The chain combines TRBV11-3 with TRBJ1-5, with TRBD1 as a possible D gene (6 bases). V was clipped by 4 bases and J by 3 bases, with 13 bases between them. There are 15 residues in the CDR3. CDR1 SGHNT and CDR2 YENEEA come from the germline V gene. CDR3 DNA: TGTGCCAGCAGCTCCGGAACAGGGTACAATCAGCCCCAGCATTTT. This encodes CASSSGTGYNQPQHF.

This clone has only a few counts. This specimen includes other DNA sequences encoding the same CDR3. The chain links TRBV2 to TRBJ1-2, with 7 bases fitting TRBD1. Germline V gene lookup returns CDR1 SNHLY and CDR2 FYNNEI. The junction had 5 bases not matched to a gene; V was cut back by 3 bases and J by 4 bases. CDR3 length equals 14 residues. CDR3 nucleotides: TGTGCCAGCAGTGATGAAGACAGGGCCTATGGCTACACCTTC. It yields the protein CASSDEDRAYGYTF.

The chain employs TRBV2 and TRBJ2-7; D is possibly TRBD2 (6 bases). V was cut by 6 bases and J by 4 bases, with 19 bases left in between. Germline V gene lookup returns CDR1 SNHLY and CDR2 FYNNEI. The CDR3 runs to 15 residues. CDR3 sequence (DNA): TGTGCCAGCAGGAGAACTAGCTCTCAATGGTACGAGCAGTACTTC. This translates into CASRRTSSQWYEQYF.

The gene calls are TRBV5-8 and TRBJ2-3; 10 nucleotides align to TRBD2. CDR3 size: 16 residues. The germline V gene has CDR1 SGHTS and CDR2 YDEGEE. Trimming removed 0 bases from V and 3 bases from J; junction bases left unmatched: 4. For the CDR3, the DNA is TGTGCCAGCAGCTTGGTTGGTAGCGGGAGGACAGATACGCAGTATTTT. It translates to CASSLVGSGRTDTQYF.

This chain connects TRBV11-2 to TRBJ2-3; tentatively, D is TRBD1 (5 bases). Germline V CDR1 and CDR2: SGHAT, FQNNGV. The CDR3 covers 12 residues. V shed 1 base and J shed 8 bases, with 7 bases lying between them. The CDR3 coding sequence is TGTGCCAGCAGCTTAGCTGGGGCTACGCAGTATTTT. Protein: CASSLAGATQYF. Based on the CDR3 plus reference TRBV11-2 and TRBJ2-3, the full variable domain is EAGVAQSPRYKIIEKRQSVAFWCNPISGHATLYWYQQILGQGPKLLIQFQNNGVVDDSQLPKDRFSAERLKGVDSTLKIQPAKLEDSAVYLCASSLAGATQYFGPGTRLTVL.

The chain couples TRBV19 to TRBJ1-5; the D is unclear. V lost 6 bases and J 0 bases, leaving 15 bases between the germline ends. The CDR3 spans 16 residues. The germline CDR1 and CDR2 sequences are LNHDA and SQIVND (reference sequence). The CDR3 is CASSKRAVHSNQPQHF. In DNA form, the CDR3 reads TGTGCCAGTAGCAAGCGGGCGGTTCATAGCAATCAGCCCCAGCATTTT.

The chain links TRBV4-2 to TRBJ1-1, with TRBD1 matching over 9 bases. Losses at the gene ends were 4 bases for V and 4 bases for J; bases not matched to a gene: 1. This CDR3 comprises 13 residues. CDR1 is LGHNA, CDR2 YNFKEQ, per germline. CDR3 protein: CASSPGQGTEAFF. The CDR3 nucleotides are TGTGCCAGCAGCCCGGGACAGGGCACTGAAGCTTTCTTT.

The gene calls are TRBV12-5 and TRBJ2-7; 7 bases map to TRBD1. V shed 5 bases, J shed 3 bases, and the junction held 4 bases outside the gene matches. The CDR3 consists of 13 residues. Germline V gene lookup returns CDR1 LGHNT and CDR2 FRNRAP. The DNA of the CDR3 is TGTGCTAGTGGTCTAGGGGGCCTCTACGAGCAGTACTTC. It codes for CASGLGGLYEQYF.

The chain has TRBV19 and TRBJ2-1; 9 bases line up with TRBD1. The V gene end was trimmed by 1 base and the J gene end by 4 bases; junction bases not matched to a gene: 5. Germline V gene lookup returns CDR1 LNHDA and CDR2 SQIVND (reference sequence). The CDR3 runs 16 residues. The CDR3, as DNA: TGTGCCAGTAGTATAGCGGGACAGGGTAGGTACAATGAGCAGTTCTTC. Protein product: CASSIAGQGRYNEQFF. Using reference TRBV19 and TRBJ2-1 for the parts outside the CDR3, the full variable domain is DGGITQSPKYLFRKEGQNVTLSCEQNLNHDAMYWYRQDPGQGLRLIYYSQIVNDFQKGDIAEGYSVSREKKESFPLTVTSAQKNPTAFYLCASSIAGQGRYNEQFFGPGTRLTVL.

This chain uses TRBV15 with TRBJ2-3, with D possibly being TRBD2 (5 bases). Trimming took 2 bases from V and 2 from J, leaving 11 bases between them. CDR3 length: 15 amino acids. Germline V gene data show CDR1 as LNHNV and CDR2 as YYDKDF (reference sequence). This chain's CDR3 is CATSRRDRDTDTQYF. The CDR3 coding sequence is TGTGCCACCAGCAGACGGGATCGGGACACAGATACGCAGTATTTT.

V gene TRBV7-2 combines with J gene TRBJ2-5, with TRBD1 matching 7 bases. Germline V gene lookup returns CDR1 SGHTA and CDR2 FQGNSA. The CDR3 consists of 15 residues. After removal of 5 bases from V and 1 base from J, the junction contained 7 bases not matched to a gene. The CDR3 spells CASSPQTGTQETQYF. DNA for the CDR3: TGTGCCAGCAGCCCCCAGACAGGGACCCAAGAGACCCAGTACTTC. The complete variable domain, with remaining parts taken from reference TRBV7-2 and TRBJ2-5, reads GAGVSQSPSNKVTEKGKDVELRCDPISGHTALYWYRQSLGQGLEFLIYFQGNSAPDKSGLPSDRFSAERTGGSVSTLTIQRTQQEDSAVYLCASSPQTGTQETQYFGPGTRLLVL.

This clone was observed once. The CDR3 here is CAWSVEFNEQFF. DNA of the CDR3: TGTGCCTGGAGTGTAGAGTTCAATGAGCAGTTCTTC. The genes are TRBV30 and TRBJ2-1; D ambiguous. V was clipped by 0 bases and J by 6 bases, with 6 bases between them. CDR1 is GTSNPN, CDR2 SVGIG, per germline (reference sequence). The CDR3 spans 12 residues. The whole variable domain, remainder taken from reference TRBV30 and TRBJ2-1, is SQTIHQWPATLVQPVGSPLSLECTVEGTSNPNLYWYRQAAGRGLQLLFYSVGIGQISSEVPQNLSASRPQDRQFILSSKKLLLSDSGFYLCAWSVEFNEQFFGPGTRLTVL.

There are a few counts of this clone. V is TRBV30 and J is TRBJ1-1; 10 nucleotides align to TRBD1. The CDR3 contains 13 residues. V trimming: 4 bases; J trimming: 11 bases; junction bases outside the gene matches: 10. Looked up from germline, CDR1 is GTSNPN and CDR2 is SVGIG (reference sequence). CDR3 nucleotide sequence: TGTGCCTGGATGACAGGGACAGGGGTGAAGGCTTTCTTT. Protein: CAWMTGTGVKAFF.

This clone was detected once. The rearrangement joins TRBV14 to TRBJ2-2; a possible D gene is TRBD2 (6 bases). CDR1 is SGHDN, CDR2 FVKESK, per germline. The V and J ends lost 0 bases and 2 bases respectively, with 16 bases between them. The length of the CDR3 is 18 residues. The CDR3: CASSQDAPTSRNTGELFF. The CDR3 coding sequence is TGTGCCAGCAGCCAAGATGCCCCTACTAGCCGAAACACCGGGGAGCTGTTTTTT.

The CDR3: CASSQRAGGADTQYF. The CDR3 coding sequence is TGTGCCAGCAGCCAAAGAGCGGGAGGCGCAGATACGCAGTATTTT. The gene calls are TRBV2 and TRBJ2-3; the match to TRBD2 covers 9 bases. This CDR3 has 15 amino acids. From germline, CDR1 is SNHLY and CDR2 FYNNEI. J gave up 4 bases and V 6 bases, and 8 bases lay outside the gene matches.